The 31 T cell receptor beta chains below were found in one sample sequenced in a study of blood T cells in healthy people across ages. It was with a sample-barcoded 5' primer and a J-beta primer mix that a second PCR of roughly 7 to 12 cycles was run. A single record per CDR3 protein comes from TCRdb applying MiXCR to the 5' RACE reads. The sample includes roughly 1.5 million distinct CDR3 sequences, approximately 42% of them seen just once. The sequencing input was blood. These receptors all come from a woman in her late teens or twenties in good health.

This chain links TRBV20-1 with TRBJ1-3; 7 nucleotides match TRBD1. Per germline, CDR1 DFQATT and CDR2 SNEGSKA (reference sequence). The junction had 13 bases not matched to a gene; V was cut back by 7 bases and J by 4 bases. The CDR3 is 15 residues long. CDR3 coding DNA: TGCAGTGGTAGTCTGGGGACAGCACTCGGAAACACCATATATTTT. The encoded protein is CSGSLGTALGNTIYF.

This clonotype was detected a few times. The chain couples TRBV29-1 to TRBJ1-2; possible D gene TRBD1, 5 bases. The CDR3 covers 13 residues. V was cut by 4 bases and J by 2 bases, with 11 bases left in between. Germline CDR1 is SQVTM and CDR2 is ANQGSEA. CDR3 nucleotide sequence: TGCAGCGTTGCAGGGTTCTCCAACTATGGCTACACCTTC. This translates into CSVAGFSNYGYTF.

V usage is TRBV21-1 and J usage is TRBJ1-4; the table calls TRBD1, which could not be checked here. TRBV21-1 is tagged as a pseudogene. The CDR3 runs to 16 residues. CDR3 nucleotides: TGTGCCAGCAGCAAAGGGGGGGCGGCGGCCCTTGAAAAACTGTTTTTT. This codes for CASSKGGAAALEKLFF.

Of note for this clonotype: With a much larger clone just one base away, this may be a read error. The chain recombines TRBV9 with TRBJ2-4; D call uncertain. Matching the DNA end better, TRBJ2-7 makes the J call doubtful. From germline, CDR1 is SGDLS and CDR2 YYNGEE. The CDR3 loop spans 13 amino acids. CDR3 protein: CASSVAVGYEQYF. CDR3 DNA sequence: TGTGCCAGCAGCGTAGCGGTGGGCTACGAGCAGTACTTC.

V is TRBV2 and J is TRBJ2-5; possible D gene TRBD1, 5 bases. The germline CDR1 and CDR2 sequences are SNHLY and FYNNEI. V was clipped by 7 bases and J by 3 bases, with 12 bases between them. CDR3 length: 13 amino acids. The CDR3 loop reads CASKPGWEETQYF. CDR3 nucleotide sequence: TGTGCCAGCAAGCCAGGGTGGGAAGAGACCCAGTACTTC.

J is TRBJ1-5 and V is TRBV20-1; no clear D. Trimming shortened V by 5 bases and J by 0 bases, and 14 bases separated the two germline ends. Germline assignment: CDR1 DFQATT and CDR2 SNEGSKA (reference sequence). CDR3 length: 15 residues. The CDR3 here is CSAEFQSISNQPQHF. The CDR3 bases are TGCAGTGCTGAATTCCAAAGTATTAGCAATCAGCCCCAGCATTTT.

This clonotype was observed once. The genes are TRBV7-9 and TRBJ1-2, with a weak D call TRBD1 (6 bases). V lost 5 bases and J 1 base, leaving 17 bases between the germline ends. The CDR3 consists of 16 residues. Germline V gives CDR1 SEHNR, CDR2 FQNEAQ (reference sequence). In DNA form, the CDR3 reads TGTGCCAGCAGCCAGACCACGGGACACCTTAACTATGGCTACACCTTC. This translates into CASSQTTGHLNYGYTF.

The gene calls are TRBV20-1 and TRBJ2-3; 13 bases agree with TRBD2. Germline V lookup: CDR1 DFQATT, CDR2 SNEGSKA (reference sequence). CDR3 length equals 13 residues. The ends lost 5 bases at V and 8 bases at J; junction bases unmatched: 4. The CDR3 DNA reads TGCAGTGCTGGACTAGCGGGAGAGGGTACGCAGTATTTT. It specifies CSAGLAGEGTQYF.

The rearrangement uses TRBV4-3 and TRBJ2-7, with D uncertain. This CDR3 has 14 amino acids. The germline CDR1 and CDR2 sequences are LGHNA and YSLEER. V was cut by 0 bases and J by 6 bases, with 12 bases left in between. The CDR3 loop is CASSQETAYLEQYF. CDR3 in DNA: TGCGCCAGCAGCCAAGAGACCGCGTACCTCGAGCAGTACTTC.

CDR3: CASSPMAGHNEQFF. The CDR3 DNA reads TGCGCCAGCAGCCCCATGGCGGGGCATAATGAGCAGTTCTTC. The chain combines TRBV4-3 with TRBJ2-1; TRBD2 might be the D (6 bases). CDR1 LGHNA and CDR2 YSLEER come from the germline V gene. Trimming removed 4 bases from V and 7 bases from J, with 14 bases in between. CDR3 size: 14 residues.

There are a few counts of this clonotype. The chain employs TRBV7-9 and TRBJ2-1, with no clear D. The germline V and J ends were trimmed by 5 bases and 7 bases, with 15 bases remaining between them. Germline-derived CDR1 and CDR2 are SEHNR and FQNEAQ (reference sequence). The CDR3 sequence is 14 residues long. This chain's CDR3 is CASSHPKGPNEQFF. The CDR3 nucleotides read TGTGCCAGCAGCCACCCCAAAGGCCCGAATGAGCAGTTCTTC.

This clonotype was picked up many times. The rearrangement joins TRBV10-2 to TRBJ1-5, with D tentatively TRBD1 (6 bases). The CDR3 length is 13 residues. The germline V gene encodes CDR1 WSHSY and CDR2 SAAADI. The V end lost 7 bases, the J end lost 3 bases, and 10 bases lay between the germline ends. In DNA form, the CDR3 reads TGCGCCAGCAATGGACAGTTCAATCAGCCCCAGCATTTT. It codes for CASNGQFNQPQHF.

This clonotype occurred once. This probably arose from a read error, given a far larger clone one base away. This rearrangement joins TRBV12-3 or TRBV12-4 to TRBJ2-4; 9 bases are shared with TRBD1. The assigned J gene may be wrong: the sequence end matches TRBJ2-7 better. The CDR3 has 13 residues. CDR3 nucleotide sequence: TGTACCAGCAGCCCGGGACAGGGCTACGAGCAGTACTTC. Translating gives CTSSPGQGYEQYF.

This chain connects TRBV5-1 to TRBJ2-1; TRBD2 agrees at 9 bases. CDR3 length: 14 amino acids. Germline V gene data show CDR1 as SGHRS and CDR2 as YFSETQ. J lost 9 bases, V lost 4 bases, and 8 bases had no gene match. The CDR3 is CASSAPGLASEQFF. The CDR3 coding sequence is TGCGCCAGCAGCGCCCCGGGACTAGCCTCTGAGCAGTTCTTC. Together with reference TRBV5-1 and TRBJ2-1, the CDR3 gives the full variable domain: KAGVTQTPRYLIKTRGQQVTLSCSPISGHRSVSWYQQTPGQGLQFLFEYFSETQRNKGNFPGRFSGRQFSNSRSEMNVSTLELGDSALYLCASSAPGLASEQFFGPGTRLTVL.

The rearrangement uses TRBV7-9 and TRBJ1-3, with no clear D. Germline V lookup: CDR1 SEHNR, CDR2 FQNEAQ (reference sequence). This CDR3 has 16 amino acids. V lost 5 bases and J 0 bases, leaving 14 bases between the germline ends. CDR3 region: CASSKPFWTSGNTIYF. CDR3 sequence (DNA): TGTGCCAGCAGCAAACCCTTTTGGACCTCTGGAAACACCATATATTTT.

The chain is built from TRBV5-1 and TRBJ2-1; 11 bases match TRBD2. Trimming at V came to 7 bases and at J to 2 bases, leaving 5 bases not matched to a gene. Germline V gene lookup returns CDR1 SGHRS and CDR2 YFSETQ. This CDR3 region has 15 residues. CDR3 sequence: CASRETSGAYNEQFF. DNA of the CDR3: TGCGCCAGCCGCGAGACTAGCGGGGCCTACAATGAGCAGTTCTTC.

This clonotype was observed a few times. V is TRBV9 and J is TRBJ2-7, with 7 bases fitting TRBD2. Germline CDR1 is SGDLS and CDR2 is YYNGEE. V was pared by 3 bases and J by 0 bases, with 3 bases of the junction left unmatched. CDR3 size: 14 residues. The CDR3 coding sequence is TGTGCCAGCAGCGCGACTAGCCACTCCTACGAGCAGTACTTC. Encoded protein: CASSATSHSYEQYF. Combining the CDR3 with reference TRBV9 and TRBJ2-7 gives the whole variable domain DSGVTQTPKHLITATGQRVTLRCSPRSGDLSVYWYQQSLDQGLQFLIQYYNGEERAKGNILERFSAQQFPDLHSELNLSSLELGDSALYFCASSATSHSYEQYFGPGTRLTVT.

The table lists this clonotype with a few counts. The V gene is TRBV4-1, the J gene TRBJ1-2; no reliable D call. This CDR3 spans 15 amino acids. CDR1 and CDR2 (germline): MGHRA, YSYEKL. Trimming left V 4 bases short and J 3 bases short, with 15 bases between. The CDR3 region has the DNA TGCGCCAGCAGCCCCTGGGGAGGCGTCGACTATGGCTACACCTTC. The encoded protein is CASSPWGGVDYGYTF.

CDR3 sequence: CASSGQFSYEQYF. The CDR3 nucleotides read TGTGCCAGCAGTGGACAGTTCTCCTACGAGCAGTACTTC. The chain joins TRBV6-5 to TRBJ2-7; possibly TRBD1 for D (6 bases). V shed 5 bases and J shed 0 bases, with 8 bases lying between them. From germline, CDR1 is MNHEY and CDR2 SVGAGI. CDR3 length: 13 residues.

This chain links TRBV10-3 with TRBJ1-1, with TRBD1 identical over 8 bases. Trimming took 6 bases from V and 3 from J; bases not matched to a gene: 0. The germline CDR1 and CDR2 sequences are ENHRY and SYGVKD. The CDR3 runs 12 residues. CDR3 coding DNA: TGTGCCATCAGACAGGGGGACACTGAAGCTTTCTTT. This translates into CAIRQGDTEAFF.

CDR3 DNA sequence: TGTGCCAGCAGCCCCTTCGGGACTCCCTACAATGAGCAGTTCTTC. Amino acids: CASSPFGTPYNEQFF. The chain uses TRBV7-2 and TRBJ2-1; tentative D call: TRBD2 (6 bases). V gave up 5 bases and J gave up 2 bases, with 13 bases separating them. Germline-derived CDR1 and CDR2 are SGHTA and FQGNSA. The CDR3 is made up of 15 amino acids.

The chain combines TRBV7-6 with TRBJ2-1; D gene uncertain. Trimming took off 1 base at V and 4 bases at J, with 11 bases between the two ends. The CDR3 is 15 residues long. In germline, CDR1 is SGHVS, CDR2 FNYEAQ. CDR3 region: CASSLGSQSYNEQFF. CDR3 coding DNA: TGTGCCAGCAGCTTAGGTTCACAGTCGTACAATGAGCAGTTCTTC.

The CDR3 loop is CSARPLAGESNEQFF. In nucleotides, the CDR3 is TGCAGTGCTAGACCGCTAGCGGGAGAATCCAATGAGCAGTTCTTC. The V gene is TRBV20-1, the J gene TRBJ2-1, with TRBD2 identical over 10 bases. This CDR3 is 15 amino acids long. Germline V gene lookup returns CDR1 DFQATT and CDR2 SNEGSKA (reference sequence). V shed 2 bases, J shed 6 bases, and the junction held 7 bases outside the gene matches.

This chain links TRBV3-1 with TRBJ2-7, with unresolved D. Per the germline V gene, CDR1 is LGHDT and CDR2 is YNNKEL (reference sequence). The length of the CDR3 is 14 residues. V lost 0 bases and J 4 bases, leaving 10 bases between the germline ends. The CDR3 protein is CASSQDTLGYEQYF. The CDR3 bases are TGTGCCAGCAGCCAAGATACTTTGGGGTACGAGCAGTACTTC.

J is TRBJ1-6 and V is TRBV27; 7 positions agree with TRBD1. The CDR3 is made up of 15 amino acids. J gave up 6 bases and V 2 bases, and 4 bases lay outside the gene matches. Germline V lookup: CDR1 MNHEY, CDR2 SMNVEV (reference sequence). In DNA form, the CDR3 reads TGTGCCAGCAGTTTACAGGACAGGTTTAATTCACCCCTCCACTTT. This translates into CASSLQDRFNSPLHF.

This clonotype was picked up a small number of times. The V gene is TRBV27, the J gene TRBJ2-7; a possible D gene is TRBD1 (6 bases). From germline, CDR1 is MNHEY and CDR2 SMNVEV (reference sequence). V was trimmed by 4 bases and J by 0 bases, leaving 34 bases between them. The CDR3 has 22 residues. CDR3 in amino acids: CASSSLPLDRFGGNGVSYEQYF. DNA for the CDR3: TGTGCCAGCAGTTCCTTGCCTCTCGACAGGTTTGGTGGCAACGGGGTCTCCTACGAGCAGTACTTC.

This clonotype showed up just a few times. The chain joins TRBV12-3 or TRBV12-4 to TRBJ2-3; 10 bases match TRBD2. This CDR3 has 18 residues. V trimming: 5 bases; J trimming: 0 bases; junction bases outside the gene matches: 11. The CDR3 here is CASSPGSSGGPSTDTQYF. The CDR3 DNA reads TGTGCCAGCAGTCCCGGGAGTAGCGGGGGGCCGAGCACAGATACGCAGTATTTT.

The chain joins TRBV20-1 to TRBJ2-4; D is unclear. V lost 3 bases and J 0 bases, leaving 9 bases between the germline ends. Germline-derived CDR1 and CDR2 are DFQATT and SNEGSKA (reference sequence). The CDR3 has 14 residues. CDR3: CSASWRPAKNIQYF. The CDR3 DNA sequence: TGCAGTGCTAGTTGGCGACCAGCCAAAAACATTCAGTACTTC.

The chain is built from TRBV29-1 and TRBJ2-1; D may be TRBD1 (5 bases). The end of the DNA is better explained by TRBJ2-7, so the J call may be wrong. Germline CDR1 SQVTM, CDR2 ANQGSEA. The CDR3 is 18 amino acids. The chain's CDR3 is CSVLDNSYIPRGYNEQYF. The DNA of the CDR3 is TGCAGCGTGCTGGACAACTCATATATCCCGAGAGGCTACAATGAGCAGTACTTC.

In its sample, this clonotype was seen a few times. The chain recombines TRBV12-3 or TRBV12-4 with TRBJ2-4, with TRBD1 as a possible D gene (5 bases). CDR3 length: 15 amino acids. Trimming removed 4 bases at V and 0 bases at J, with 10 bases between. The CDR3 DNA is TGTGCCAGCAGTTCCTGGACATTAGCCAAAAACATTCAGTACTTC. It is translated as CASSSWTLAKNIQYF.

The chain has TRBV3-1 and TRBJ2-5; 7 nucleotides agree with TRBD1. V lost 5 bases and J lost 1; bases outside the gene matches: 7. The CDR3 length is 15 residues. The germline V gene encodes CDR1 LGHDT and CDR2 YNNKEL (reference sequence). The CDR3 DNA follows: TGTGCCAGCAGCGCCTACGGGACAGCCCAAGAGACCCAGTACTTC. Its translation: CASSAYGTAQETQYF.